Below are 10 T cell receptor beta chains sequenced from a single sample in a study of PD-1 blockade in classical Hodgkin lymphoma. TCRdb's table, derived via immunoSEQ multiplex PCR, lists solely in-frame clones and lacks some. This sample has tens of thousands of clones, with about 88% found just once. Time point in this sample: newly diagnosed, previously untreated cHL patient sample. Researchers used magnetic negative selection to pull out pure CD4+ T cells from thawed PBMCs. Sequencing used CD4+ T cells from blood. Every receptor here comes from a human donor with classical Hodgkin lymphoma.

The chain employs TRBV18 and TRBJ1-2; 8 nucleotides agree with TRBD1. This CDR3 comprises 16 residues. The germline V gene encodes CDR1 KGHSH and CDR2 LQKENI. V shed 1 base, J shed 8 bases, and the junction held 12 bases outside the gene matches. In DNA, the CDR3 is TGTGCCAGCTCACCACTTCTAGGAGACAGGGGAGGCGGCTACACCTTC. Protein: CASSPLLGDRGGGYTF.

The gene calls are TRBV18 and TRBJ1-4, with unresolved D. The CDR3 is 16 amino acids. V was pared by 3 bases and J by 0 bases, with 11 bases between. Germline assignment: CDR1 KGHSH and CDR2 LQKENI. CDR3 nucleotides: TGTGCCAGCTCACCGGGGTTGGTGACAACTAATGAAAAACTGTTTTTT. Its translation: CASSPGLVTTNEKLFF.

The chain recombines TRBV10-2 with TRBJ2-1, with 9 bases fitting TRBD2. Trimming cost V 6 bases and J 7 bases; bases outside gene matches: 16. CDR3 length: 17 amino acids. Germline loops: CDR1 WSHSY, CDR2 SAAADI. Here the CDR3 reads CASSPEYSGSNPNEQFF. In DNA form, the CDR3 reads TGCGCCAGCAGCCCAGAATATAGCGGGAGCAATCCTAATGAGCAGTTCTTC.

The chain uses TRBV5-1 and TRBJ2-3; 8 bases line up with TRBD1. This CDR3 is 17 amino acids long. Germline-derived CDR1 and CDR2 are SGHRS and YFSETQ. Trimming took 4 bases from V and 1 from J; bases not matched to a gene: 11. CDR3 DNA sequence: TGCGCCAGCAGCCCCCCGGCCGGACAGGGAGGCACAGATACGCAGTATTTT. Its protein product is CASSPPAGQGGTDTQYF.

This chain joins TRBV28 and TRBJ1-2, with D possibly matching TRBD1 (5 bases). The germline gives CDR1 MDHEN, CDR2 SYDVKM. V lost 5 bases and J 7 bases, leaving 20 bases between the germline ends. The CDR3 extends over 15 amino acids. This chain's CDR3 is CASSVQGSPTSGYTF. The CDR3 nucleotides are TGTGCCAGCAGTGTGCAGGGCTCGCCTACCTCTGGCTACACCTTC.

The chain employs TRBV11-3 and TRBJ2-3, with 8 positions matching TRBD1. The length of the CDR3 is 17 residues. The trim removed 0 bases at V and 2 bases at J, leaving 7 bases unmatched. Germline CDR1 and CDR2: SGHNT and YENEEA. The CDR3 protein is CASSLDGTGRYTDTQYF. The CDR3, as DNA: TGTGCCAGCAGCTTAGATGGGACAGGTCGTTACACAGATACGCAGTATTTT. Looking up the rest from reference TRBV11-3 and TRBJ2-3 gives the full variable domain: EAGVVQSPRYKIIEKKQPVAFWCNPISGHNTLYWYLQNLGQGPELLIRYENEEAVDDSQLPKDRFSAERLKGVDSTLKIQPAELGDSAVYLCASSLDGTGRYTDTQYFGPGTRLTVL.

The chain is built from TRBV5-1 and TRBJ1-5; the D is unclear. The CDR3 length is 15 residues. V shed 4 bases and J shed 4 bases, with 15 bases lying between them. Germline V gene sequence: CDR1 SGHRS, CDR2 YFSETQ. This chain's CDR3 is CASSSSGGRNQPQHF. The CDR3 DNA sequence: TGCGCCAGCAGCAGTTCTGGCGGGAGGAATCAGCCCCAGCATTTT. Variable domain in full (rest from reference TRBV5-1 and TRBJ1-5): KAGVTQTPRYLIKTRGQQVTLSCSPISGHRSVSWYQQTPGQGLQFLFEYFSETQRNKGNFPGRFSGRQFSNSRSEMNVSTLELGDSALYLCASSSSGGRNQPQHFGDGTRLSIL.

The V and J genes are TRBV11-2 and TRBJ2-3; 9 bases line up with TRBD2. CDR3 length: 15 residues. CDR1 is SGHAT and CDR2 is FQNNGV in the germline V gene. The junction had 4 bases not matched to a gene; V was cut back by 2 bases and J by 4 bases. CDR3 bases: TGTGCCAGCAGCTTAATAGCGGGAGCGGCAGATACGCAGTATTTT. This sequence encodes CASSLIAGAADTQYF. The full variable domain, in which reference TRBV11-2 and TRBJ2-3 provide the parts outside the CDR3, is EAGVAQSPRYKIIEKRQSVAFWCNPISGHATLYWYQQILGQGPKLLIQFQNNGVVDDSQLPKDRFSAERLKGVDSTLKIQPAKLEDSAVYLCASSLIAGAADTQYFGPGTRLTVL.

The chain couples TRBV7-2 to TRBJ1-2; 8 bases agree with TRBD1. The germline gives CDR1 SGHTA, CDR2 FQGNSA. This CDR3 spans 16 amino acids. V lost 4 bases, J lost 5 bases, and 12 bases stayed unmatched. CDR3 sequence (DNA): TGTGCCAGCAGCTCACCTAGGACAGGGCGGTTTTATGGCTACACCTTC. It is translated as CASSSPRTGRFYGYTF. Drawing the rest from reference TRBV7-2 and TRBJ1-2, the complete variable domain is GAGVSQSPSNKVTEKGKDVELRCDPISGHTALYWYRQSLGQGLEFLIYFQGNSAPDKSGLPSDRFSAERTGGSVSTLTIQRTQQEDSAVYLCASSSPRTGRFYGYTFGSGTRLTVV.

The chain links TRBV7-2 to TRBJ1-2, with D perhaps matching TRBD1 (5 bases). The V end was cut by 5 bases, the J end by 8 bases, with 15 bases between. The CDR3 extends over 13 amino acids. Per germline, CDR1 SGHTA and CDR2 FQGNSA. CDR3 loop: CASSPSRGWGYTF. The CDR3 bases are TGTGCCAGCAGCCCGTCAAGGGGCTGGGGCTACACCTTC.